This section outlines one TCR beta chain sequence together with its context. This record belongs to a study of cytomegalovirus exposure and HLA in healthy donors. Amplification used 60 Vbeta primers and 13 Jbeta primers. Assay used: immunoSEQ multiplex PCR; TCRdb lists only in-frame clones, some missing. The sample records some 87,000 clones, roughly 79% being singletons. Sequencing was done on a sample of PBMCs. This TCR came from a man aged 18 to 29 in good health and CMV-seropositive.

The chain's CDR3 is CALSGFPYNEQFF. The DNA of the CDR3 is TGTGCCCTTAGCGGTTTTCCCTACAATGAGCAGTTCTTC. This chain connects TRBV28 to TRBJ2-1; D is perhaps TRBD2 (6 bases). This CDR3 region has 13 residues. V lost 11 bases, J lost 2 bases, and 13 bases lay in between. Germline assignment: CDR1 MDHEN and CDR2 SYDVKM. Combining the CDR3 with reference TRBV28 and TRBJ2-1 gives the whole variable domain DVKVTQSSRYLVKRTGEKVFLECVQDMDHENMFWYRQDPGLGLRLIYFSYDVKMKEKGDIPEGYSVSREKKERFSLILESASTNQTSMYLCALSGFPYNEQFFGPGTRLTVL.